This paragraph covers one T cell receptor beta chain sequence. Its target is not known. The data stem from a study of glioma-infiltrating T cells. Study findings and constraints: Only very few CDR3 sequences appeared in both tissue and blood. Above-expected tissue-blood divergence occurred in all gliomas, most in low-grade ones.

The germline gives CDR1 DFQATT, CDR2 SNEGSKA (reference sequence). This CDR3 spans 15 amino acids. TCR alpha and beta CDR3 regions were amplified from RNA using iRepertoire nested multiplex PCR. For one-step reverse transcription and amplification, 100-400 ng of tissue mRNA or PBMC total RNA was used. TCRdb processed the multiplex PCR reads anew with MiXCR; each CDR3 protein has one entry. Among under 150,000 distinct CDR3 sequences listed, around 40% were seen once. The source material was glioma tissue, nonneoplastic brain tissue, or PBMCs (not recorded which). This chain joins TRBV20-1 and TRBJ1-1; 10 bases align to TRBD1. The source is a human donor with low-grade glioma or glioblastoma, undergoing nonglioma brain surgery, or in good health (not recorded which). CDR3 in amino acids: CRAVPGQGWGAEAFF. DNA of the CDR3: TGCAGAGCCGTCCCGGGACAGGGGTGGGGCGCTGAAGCTTTCTTT.